Below, 2 T cell receptor beta chains from the same sample are listed, as sequenced in a study of blood T cell repertoires in COVID-19. Sequencing used immunoSEQ multiplex PCR; TCRdb keeps in-frame clones, though not all of them. The top ten clones hold roughly a third of a sample with approximately 90,000 clones, roughly 84% of them seen once. Sequences were obtained from peripheral blood. The receptors derive from a woman of 80 years or more with active or convalescent COVID-19.

The chain has TRBV24-1 and TRBJ2-7; maybe TRBD1 (5 bases). Germline values: CDR1 KGHDR, CDR2 SFDVKD. The CDR3 loop spans 15 amino acids. Trimming pared 2 bases from V and 2 bases from J, leaving 12 bases between. The CDR3 here is CATSDSGSAAYEQYF. The DNA for the CDR3 is TGTGCCACCAGTGATTCAGGGTCAGCAGCCTACGAGCAGTACTTC.

This clone is a singleton in its sample. V and J are TRBV30 and TRBJ1-2, with TRBD1 matching 9 bases. The length of the CDR3 is 15 residues. The junction had 4 bases not matched to a gene; V was cut back by 0 bases and J by 2 bases. Germline V CDR1 and CDR2: GTSNPN, SVGIG (reference sequence). The CDR3 loop reads CAWSVGTGTNYGYTF. CDR3 in DNA: TGTGCCTGGAGTGTGGGGACAGGGACAAACTATGGCTACACCTTC.